Below, one T cell receptor beta chain is given with its context. The specificity of this receptor is unknown. No base quality values were provided; no much bigger clone lies one nucleotide off. The CDR3, from cysteine to phenylalanine, totals 13 residues. Left in the record is the CDR3 DNA by itself, 39 bases read in frame from the first base. Reading the germline V gene gives CDR1 SGHTA and CDR2 FQGNSA. The V end loses 5 bases and the J end loses 7 bases, and a stretch of 12 bases separates them. Using the deep immunoSEQ assay, TCR CDR3 regions were amplified from genomic DNA by multiplex PCR. For each cell subset, the extracted genomic DNA was distributed evenly across all wells of several immunoSEQ 96-well plates, and each plate served as one replicate. For sorted subsets, around 200 ng genomic DNA, equal to 30,000 to 35,000 T cell genomes, was loaded into each replicate PCR. Purified libraries were quantified with a Qubit 3.0 fluorometer, sized on a Bioanalyzer 2100, and re-quantified with the KAPA Library Quantification kit. A separate single-read 150-cycle Illumina NextSeq 550 flow cell was used to sequence each immunoSEQ 96-well plate. The source study handled its data this way. The immunoSEQ output contained only junctional sequences without quality scores, so filtering could not match that applied to full-length reads. To assign V/J genes and CDR3, sequences were annotated against IMGT germline references using PyIR, a Python wrapper for IgBLAST v1.9. Reads were removed for weak V/J assignments (E-value above 1e-6), missing CDR3, stop codons, out-of-frame junctions, or ambiguous translated residues. V3J clonotypes were defined by identical inferred V gene, J gene, and CDR3 amino acid sequence. The percentage overlap between two repertoires was calculated by dividing the number of shared unique clonotypes by the size of the smaller repertoire. Three approaches were used to assess repertoire richness: RTK rarefaction, the Chao1 estimator, and Recon v2.1 estimates of unobserved clonotypes. OLGA was used to compute generation probabilities for all TCRbeta clonotypes that the gDNA method yielded from a handful of donors. TCRdb's version of the immuneACCESS table is confined to in-frame rearrangements and falls short of the full clone set. An unresolved V gene accounts for under half of the shortfall where checked; the remainder is of unknown origin. The V and J calls and clone size come from that table; D and trimming were worked out from the DNA. The sample has approximately 2.3 million clones on record, 93% of them singletons. Under 0.45% of the sample rests with the top ten.

These data come from a study of shared clonotypes between healthy human individuals (dated by TCRdb to 2020 to 2021). Concerning the study at large: A couple of women and a few men aged 18 to 49 years were included in the cohort. To increase sequencing depth and limit assay-specific biases, TCR repertoire library preparation and sequencing were carried out by different laboratories using diverse techniques. Each donor's leukapheresis produced roughly between roughly 0.94 and 9.5 billion PBMCs. For each donor, three plates each were used for CD4 naive and CD4 memory, two plates were used for CD8 naive, and one plate was used for CD8 memory. To estimate repertoire size and how much clonotypes are shared between individuals, the study performed deep sequencing of blood TCR repertoires from roughly five healthy adults.

The donors were healthy, HIV-negative adults with no recently reported acute infections or vaccinations. All donors were Caucasian adults living in Nashville, Tennessee, USA. CD4+ T cells were enriched by magnetic negative selection; naive cells were then positively selected on CD45RA, and the negative fraction formed the memory subset. Blood was obtained by leukapheresis, after which PBMCs were separated by Ficoll-Histopaque density gradient centrifugation and cryopreserved in liquid nitrogen vapor phase. Analytical flow cytometry was used to check the purity and quantity of every magnetically sorted T cell population. Genomic DNA was isolated from every sorted fraction and measured by UV absorbance on a Nanodrop 2000c. The study at large found these results: Compared with non-shared clonotypes, clonotypes shared by all four sorted-subset donors had higher generation probabilities. Larger estimated clonotype richness was generally found for naive subsets than for memory subsets. Even with the large sequencing depth, rarefaction of the sorted-subset datasets indicated that sequencing was incomplete. Because the study included only a small number of donors, the genetic and exposure-history diversity represented was limited. Sampling was restricted to blood, and TCR repertoires in tissue are likely to differ from TCR repertoires in blood. Across a few donors, about 5.2% of naive CD4, roughly 3.8% of naive CD8, roughly 2.2% of memory CD4, and approximately 0.4% of memory CD8 clonotypes were shared. Based on pairwise subsampling, the degree of clonotype sharing among donors was expected to be affected by sequencing depth.

The receptor chain draws on TRBV7-2 and TRBJ2-1; possibly the D gene is TRBD1, per 6 matching bases. The sequence derives from a man younger than 35 in good health. Some clones in this sample may be carry-over from other donors' samples. Sequenced: naive CD4+ T cells from PBMCs. The cell subset or site label here, explained by the study, means: CD45RA+ positively selected. The bases are TGTGCCAGCAGCCCGCAGAGGGGGAATGAGCAGTTCTTC. Its translation reads: CASSPQRGNEQFF.